This T cell receptor (beta chain) stems from a study of blood T cell repertoires in COVID-19. Turning to the study itself: COVID-19 samples, acute and convalescent, were from the United States, Italy and Spain.

In the original workflow: How many nucleated cells were present was estimated from reference gene primer amplification. Profiled with immunoSEQ multiplex PCR; TCRdb holds only in-frame clones, not every one. V and J calls and clone size are copied from that table; D and trimming were computed from the DNA. In the table there are 130,000 to 150,000 clones, around 80% of which are singletons. The CDR3 is 12 amino acids. V gave up 6 bases and J gave up 6 bases, with 11 bases separating them. Germline values: CDR1 KGHSH, CDR2 LQKENI. This chain links TRBV18 with TRBJ1-2; maybe TRBD1 (5 bases). Material: peripheral blood. The clonotype was recovered from a man aged 55 to 70 with active or convalescent COVID-19. CDR3: CASSQDRDGYTF. CDR3 bases: TGTGCCAGCTCGCAAGACAGAGATGGCTACACCTTC.